Below are 25 T cell receptor beta chains sequenced from a single sample in a study of early T cells in non-severe SARS-CoV-2 infection. A single record per CDR3 protein comes from TCRdb applying MiXCR to the 5' RACE reads. The table lists about 52,000 distinct CDR3 sequences, roughly 10% of them singletons. What was sequenced was whole blood. The receptors derive from an adult who was a healthcare worker with PCR-confirmed SARS-CoV-2 infection or an uninfected control (not recorded which).

This clonotype was counted many times. The chain employs TRBV11-2 and TRBJ1-2; D remains ambiguous. V was pared by 5 bases and J by 6 bases, with 10 bases between. CDR1 and CDR2 from the germline V gene are SGHAT and FQNNGV. The length of the CDR3 is 12 residues. CDR3 nucleotide sequence: TGTGCCAGCAGCGGGTCCTTGCATGGCTACACCTTC. It specifies CASSGSLHGYTF.

This clonotype was observed a handful of times. This chain connects TRBV20-1 to TRBJ1-1; possible D gene TRBD1, 6 bases. Trimming stripped 2 bases from V and 8 bases from J, with 12 bases between. Germline CDR1 is DFQATT and CDR2 is SNEGSKA (reference sequence). The CDR3 extends over 12 amino acids. As DNA, the CDR3 is TGCAGTGCTAGAACAGGGTTGGGGGAAGCTTTCTTT. Protein sequence: CSARTGLGEAFF.

The gene calls are TRBV29-1 and TRBJ2-1; no clear D. Germline V CDR1 and CDR2: SQVTM, ANQGSEA. Trimming cost V 4 bases and J 4 bases, with 11 bases left between them. This CDR3 region has 13 residues. The CDR3 DNA reads as TGCAGCGTTGCGGCCGCTATATACAATGAGCAGTTCTTC. It encodes CSVAAAIYNEQFF.

The chain carries TRBV5-5 and TRBJ1-3; TRBD1 is a possible D gene (6 bases). CDR3 size: 14 residues. CDR1 is SGHKS and CDR2 is YYEKEE in the germline V gene (reference sequence). With 5 bases removed from V and 2 bases from J, the gap between germline ends came to 11 bases. DNA for the CDR3: TGTGCCAGCAGGGATCGGACAGCTGGAAACACCATATATTTT. Protein product: CASRDRTAGNTIYF.

This clonotype was observed a few times. The J gene is TRBJ1-1, the V gene TRBV20-1, with a possible D match to TRBD1 (6 bases). The CDR3 sequence is 16 residues long. Germline V CDR1 and CDR2: DFQATT, SNEGSKA (reference sequence). Trimming took off 4 bases at V and 6 bases at J, with 24 bases between the two ends. The CDR3 region has the DNA TGCAGTGCTACCCCTGGGGGGGCGGACCCCGGAGCTGAAGCTTTCTTT. As protein: CSATPGGADPGAEAFF.

This chain links TRBV29-1 with TRBJ2-2; 7 bases map to TRBD1. Germline loops: CDR1 SQVTM, CDR2 ANQGSEA. Unmatched junction bases numbered 8, after V lost 4 bases and J lost 6 bases. There are 14 residues in the CDR3. In nucleotides, the CDR3 is TGCAGCGTTGTAATTCGACAGGGTTCCGGGGAGCTGTTTTTT. Residues: CSVVIRQGSGELFF.

This clonotype was counted at least ten times. The rearrangement uses TRBV2 and TRBJ2-2; tentatively, D is TRBD2 (6 bases). The CDR3 consists of 16 residues. CDR1 and CDR2 from the germline V gene are SNHLY and FYNNEI. Trimming took 7 bases from V and 4 from J, leaving 19 bases between them. This chain's CDR3 is CASKVRGGSFTGELFF. CDR3 DNA sequence: TGTGCCAGCAAGGTCCGGGGAGGATCGTTCACCGGGGAGCTGTTTTTT.

Many counts were recorded for this clonotype. The V gene is TRBV6-2 or TRBV6-3, the J gene TRBJ2-2; D is uncertain. CDR3 length: 13 amino acids. Germline V gene data show CDR1 as MNHEY and CDR2 as SVGEGT. V shed 2 bases and J shed 7 bases, with 8 bases lying between them. CDR3 DNA sequence: TGTGCCAGCAGTTACACTGGGTACGGGGAGCTGTTTTTT. This gives the protein CASSYTGYGELFF.

Ten or more counts support this clonotype. The chain couples TRBV5-1 to TRBJ2-3; possibly TRBD1 for D (6 bases). The ends were cut back, 2 bases at V and 6 bases at J, with 13 bases in the middle. Germline V gives CDR1 SGHRS, CDR2 YFSETQ. This CDR3 region has 14 residues. CDR3 loop: CASSLGQPGDTQYF. CDR3 nucleotide sequence: TGCGCCAGCAGCTTAGGACAGCCAGGCGATACGCAGTATTTT.

This clonotype showed up just a few times. The rearrangement uses TRBV29-1 and TRBJ2-3; D unclear. The CDR3 totals 12 residues. Germline assignment: CDR1 SQVTM and CDR2 ANQGSEA. Trimming left V 7 bases short and J 3 bases short, with 11 bases between. The CDR3 DNA is TGCAGCGCCCAAGCCAATACAGATACGCAGTATTTT. This gives the protein CSAQANTDTQYF.

V gene TRBV5-4 combines with J gene TRBJ2-3, with D perhaps being TRBD1 or TRBD2 (6 bases each). The germline V gene encodes CDR1 SGHNT and CDR2 YYREEE (reference sequence). V lost 0 bases and J 6 bases, leaving 14 bases between the germline ends. The CDR3 totals 15 residues. CDR3 in DNA: TGTGCCAGCAGCTTGGTACATCGGGGGCGGGATACGCAGTATTTT. Translated: CASSLVHRGRDTQYF.

V and J are TRBV28 and TRBJ2-5, with TRBD1 matching 9 bases. The CDR3 is 16 residues long. The germline gives CDR1 MDHEN, CDR2 SYDVKM. V lost 5 bases and J lost 4; bases outside the gene matches: 11. CDR3: CASSPTTGTGRETQYF. In DNA, the CDR3 is TGTGCCAGCAGTCCCACCACCGGGACAGGGCGAGAGACCCAGTACTTC.

V gene TRBV29-1 combines with J gene TRBJ2-2, with D perhaps TRBD1 (5 bases). The CDR3 contains 11 residues. Germline V gene lookup returns CDR1 SQVTM and CDR2 ANQGSEA. Trimming removed 4 bases from V and 10 bases from J, with 10 bases in between. The CDR3 region is CSVGGGEELFF. The CDR3, as DNA: TGCAGCGTTGGGGGCGGCGAGGAGCTGTTTTTT.

This sequence joins TRBV27 and TRBJ2-2, with D tentatively TRBD2 (6 bases). Trimming took 3 bases from V and 6 from J, leaving 11 bases between them. The germline V gene has CDR1 MNHEY and CDR2 SMNVEV (reference sequence). The CDR3 covers 14 residues. In DNA, the CDR3 is TGTGCCAGCAGTTTGATCGGGGGATCCGGGGAGCTGTTTTTT. It encodes CASSLIGGSGELFF.

This chain joins TRBV14 and TRBJ2-1, with no clear D. V was clipped by 1 base and J by 8 bases, with 3 bases between them. The CDR3 has 11 amino acids. Per germline, CDR1 SGHDN and CDR2 FVKESK. The CDR3 reads CASSQVYEQFF. CDR3 sequence (DNA): TGTGCCAGCAGCCAAGTTTATGAGCAGTTCTTC.

Remarks on this clonotype: It may be a read error: a sequence one base away is much more abundant. The chain is built from TRBV10-1 and TRBJ2-7; no firm D call. The CDR3 runs to 13 residues. Germline values: CDR1 WNHNN, CDR2 SYGVQD (reference sequence). Trimming took off 3 bases at V and 2 bases at J, with 8 bases between the two ends. The CDR3 sequence is CASSEDQTYEQYF. CDR3 bases: TGCGCCAGCAGTGAAGACCAGACCTACGAGCAGTACTTC.

The chain combines TRBV28 with TRBJ2-3; D is possibly TRBD1 (7 bases). V was pared by 5 bases and J by 1 base, with 22 bases between. The CDR3 loop spans 18 amino acids. CDR1 MDHEN and CDR2 SYDVKM come from the germline V gene. CDR3 in amino acids: CASSETRNRGTGTDTQYF. CDR3 sequence (DNA): TGTGCCAGCAGTGAAACCCGTAACCGCGGGACAGGCACAGATACGCAGTATTTT.

V gene TRBV5-6 combines with J gene TRBJ1-2, with TRBD1 matching over 7 bases. V trimming: 1 base; J trimming: 5 bases; junction bases outside the gene matches: 5. CDR1 is SGHDT and CDR2 is YYEEEE in the germline V gene. The length of the CDR3 is 14 residues. The CDR3 DNA reads as TGTGCCAGCAGCTTGAGTGGCAGGGGGTATGGCTACACCTTC. Translating gives CASSLSGRGYGYTF.

This clonotype was picked up a small number of times. The rearrangement uses TRBV7-2 and TRBJ2-7, with TRBD1 as a possible D gene (7 bases). Germline CDR1 reads SGHTA; CDR2 reads FQGNSA. V was pared by 1 base and J by 1 base, with 14 bases between. This CDR3 has 16 residues. CDR3 amino acids: CASSLVRGARSYEQYF. CDR3 sequence (DNA): TGTGCCAGCAGCTTAGTCAGGGGGGCGAGGTCCTACGAGCAGTACTTC.

This clonotype was seen a few times. The chain combines TRBV19 with TRBJ2-7; TRBD2 is a possible D gene (5 bases). The CDR3 is 14 residues long. The V end lost 2 bases, the J end lost 7 bases, and 15 bases lay between the germline ends. Germline CDR1 is LNHDA and CDR2 is SQIVND (reference sequence). The CDR3 loop reads CASSIRRGSGEQYF. The CDR3 bases are TGTGCCAGTAGTATACGGCGTGGTTCGGGGGAGCAGTACTTC.

This clonotype appeared a few times. The V and J genes are TRBV12-3 or TRBV12-4 and TRBJ2-3; 7 positions match TRBD1. This CDR3 spans 15 amino acids. V shed 3 bases and J 4 bases; nucleotides not matched to a gene: 7. Here the CDR3 DNA reads TGTGCCAGCAGTTTGGGGCCCACAGGGGCAGATACGCAGTATTTT. Residues: CASSLGPTGADTQYF.

At least ten counts were recorded for this clonotype. This chain uses TRBV5-1 with TRBJ2-1; D remains ambiguous. The CDR3 contains 12 residues. With 3 bases removed from V and 4 bases from J, the gap between germline ends came to 5 bases. Germline lookup yields CDR1 SGHRS and CDR2 YFSETQ. The CDR3 protein is CASSSLYNEQFF. The CDR3 DNA sequence: TGCGCCAGCAGCTCGCTATACAATGAGCAGTTCTTC.

A remark on this clonotype: This sequence may be a read error, since a much larger clone differs from it by one base. The chain links TRBV20-1 to TRBJ2-7; D may be TRBD1 or TRBD2 (5 bases each). V gave up 3 bases and J gave up 0 bases, with 12 bases separating them. The CDR3 runs to 14 residues. Germline loops: CDR1 DFQATT, CDR2 SNEGSKA (reference sequence). CDR3 bases: TGCAGTGCTAGTAATGTTGGGGGCTCCTACGAGCAGTACTTC. Translation: CSASNVGGSYEQYF.

The chain has TRBV9 and TRBJ2-2; D is possibly TRBD1 or TRBD2 (5 bases each). Looked up from germline, CDR1 is SGDLS and CDR2 is YYNGEE. Trimming shortened V by 0 bases and J by 0 bases, and 9 bases separated the two germline ends. The CDR3 is made up of 16 amino acids. The CDR3 sequence: CASSVDGTTNTGELFF. The CDR3 bases are TGTGCCAGCAGCGTAGACGGGACGACGAACACCGGGGAGCTGTTTTTT.

The chain couples TRBV10-3 to TRBJ2-5; TRBD1 agrees at 10 bases. The junction had 6 bases not matched to a gene; V was cut back by 3 bases and J by 5 bases. This CDR3 is built from 15 residues. Germline V gene sequence: CDR1 ENHRY, CDR2 SYGVKD. In DNA form, the CDR3 reads TGTGCCATCAGTGATAGGGACAGGGGAGCCGAGACCCAGTACTTC. Its protein product is CAISDRDRGAETQYF.